A selection of T cell receptor beta chains follows, all from one sample in a study of T cells in Graves' hyperthyroidism and ophthalmopathy. MiXCR, applied by TCRdb to the multiplex PCR reads, yields one record per CDR3 protein. The sample lists approximately 600,000 distinct CDR3 sequences, around 14% occurring once. Sequencing input: blood. The source of these receptors is a woman aged 18-29 years with Graves' ophthalmopathy. The CDR3 runs from the conserved cysteine through the conserved F or W. Each record gives: V gene, clone size, J gene, D gene, CDR3 protein, CDR3 DNA. A D gene is named only where the DNA matches it firmly. Size is stated for part of the rows, as once, few or many counts, or as a class when the clone is expanded.

V: TRBV24-1
size: .
J: TRBJ1-2
D: .
CDR3: CATSDTTGRGGYTF
DNA: TGTGCCACCAGTGACACGACCGGAAGAGGTGGCTACACCTTC

V: TRBV4-3
size: few
J: TRBJ1-6
D: .
CDR3: CASSQIIPPYYNSPLHF
DNA: TGCGCCAGCAGCCAAATAATCCCTCCTTACTATAATTCACCCCTCCACTTT

V: TRBV20-1
size: .
J: TRBJ2-7
D: .
CDR3: CSALAGTSAYEQYF
DNA: TGCAGTGCTCTTGCCGGGACTTCCGCCTACGAGCAGTACTTC

V: TRBV4-1
size: .
J: TRBJ2-5
D: TRBD2
CDR3: CASSQAPSGRAREHQETQYF
DNA: TGCGCCAGCAGCCAAGCCCCTAGCGGGAGGGCACGGGAGCACCAAGAGACCCAGTACTTC

V: TRBV4-1
size: many
J: TRBJ2-2
D: .
CDR3: CASSQVDLVAAGELFF
DNA: TGCGCCAGCAGCCAAGTCGACCTAGTAGCGGCCGGGGAGCTGTTTTTT

V: TRBV28
size: many
J: TRBJ1-1
D: .
CDR3: CASSLVQEEYTEAFF
DNA: TGTGCCAGCAGTTTAGTCCAGGAAGAGTACACTGAAGCTTTCTTT

V: TRBV28
size: .
J: TRBJ1-4
D: .
CDR3: CASITGWGNEKLLF
DNA: TGTGCCAGCATTACAGGGTGGGGTAATGAAAAACTGCTTTTT

V: TRBV29-1
size: .
J: TRBJ2-3
D: .
CDR3: CSVSGEITDTQYF
DNA: TGCAGCGTTTCTGGGGAGATCACAGATACGCAGTATTTT

V: TRBV18
size: many
J: TRBJ2-7
D: .
CDR3: CASSPEGYEQYF
DNA: TGTGCCAGCTCACCAGAGGGCTACGAGCAGTACTTC

V: TRBV29-1
size: many
J: TRBJ2-1
D: .
CDR3: CSVAPGGNEQFF
DNA: TGCAGCGTCGCCCCAGGGGGGAATGAGCAGTTCTTC

V: TRBV28
size: many
J: TRBJ2-1
D: .
CDR3: CASSLEGPSSYNEQFF
DNA: TGTGCCAGCAGTTTAGAGGGGCCGTCATCCTACAATGAGCAGTTCTTC

V: TRBV30
size: many
J: TRBJ2-4
D: .
CDR3: CAWSVGTGARDIQYF
DNA: TGTGCCTGGAGTGTAGGAACGGGGGCAAGAGACATTCAGTACTTC

V: TRBV15
size: .
J: TRBJ1-1
D: .
CDR3: CATSREEGGTEAFF
DNA: TGTGCCACCAGCAGAGAAGAAGGAGGCACTGAAGCTTTCTTT

V: TRBV5-5
size: many
J: TRBJ2-3
D: .
CDR3: CASSLSRPTTDTQYF
DNA: TGTGCCAGCAGCTTGTCGAGACCAACCACAGATACGCAGTATTTT

V: TRBV27
size: many
J: TRBJ1-6
D: .
CDR3: CASSSRSSPLHF
DNA: TGTGCCAGCAGTTCCCGTAGTTCACCCCTCCACTTT

V: TRBV9
size: many
J: TRBJ1-1
D: TRBD1
CDR3: CASNPAGGTEAFF
DNA: TGTGCCAGCAATCCGGCAGGGGGGACTGAAGCTTTCTTT

V: TRBV9
size: .
J: TRBJ2-1
D: TRBD2
CDR3: CASSVGAGPYNEQFF
DNA: TGTGCCAGCAGCGTAGGAGCGGGACCCTACAATGAGCAGTTCTTC

V: TRBV2
size: many
J: TRBJ2-3
D: .
CDR3: CASRAQGHADTQYF
DNA: TGTGCCAGCAGGGCACAGGGACATGCAGATACGCAGTATTTT

V: TRBV28
size: many
J: TRBJ1-5
D: TRBD1
CDR3: CASRQTGGTNQPQHF
DNA: TGTGCCAGCAGACAGACAGGGGGCACAAATCAGCCCCAGCATTTT

V: TRBV12-3/TRBV12-4
size: few
J: TRBJ1-2
D: .
CDR3: CASSSSPGAVLSNYGYTF
DNA: TGTGCCAGCAGTTCTTCCCCGGGGGCAGTTTTATCTAACTATGGCTACACCTTC

V: TRBV6-1
size: many
J: TRBJ2-7
D: TRBD1
CDR3: CASSLWDRGSYEQYF
DNA: TGTGCCAGCAGTCTCTGGGACAGGGGCTCCTACGAGCAGTACTTC

V: TRBV5-4
size: few
J: TRBJ1-4
D: .
CDR3: CASSRRGGGKLFF
DNA: TGTGCCAGCAGCAGACGGGGAGGGGGAAAACTGTTTTTT

V: TRBV13
size: once
J: TRBJ2-5
D: TRBD2
CDR3: CASSLRLAGPPGTQYF
DNA: TGTGCCAGCAGCCTGAGACTAGCGGGACCCCCAGGGACCCAGTACTTC

V: TRBV20-1
size: many
J: TRBJ2-5
D: TRBD2
CDR3: CSAIRVAGGVETQYF
DNA: TGCAGTGCCATTCGAGTAGCGGGAGGGGTAGAGACCCAGTACTTC

V: TRBV6-9
size: .
J: TRBJ1-1
D: .
CDR3: CASSYPEVNTEAFF
DNA: TGTGCCAGCAGTTACCCGGAGGTTAACACTGAAGCTTTCTTT

V: TRBV12-3/TRBV12-4
size: many
J: TRBJ2-7
D: TRBD2
CDR3: CASSERYGLAVFSYEQYF
DNA: TGTGCCAGCAGTGAACGTTACGGACTAGCGGTTTTCTCCTACGAGCAGTACTTC

V: TRBV12-5
size: many
J: TRBJ1-1
D: .
CDR3: CASGFALSGGTEAFF
DNA: TGTGCTAGTGGTTTTGCCCTCTCGGGGGGCACTGAAGCTTTCTTT